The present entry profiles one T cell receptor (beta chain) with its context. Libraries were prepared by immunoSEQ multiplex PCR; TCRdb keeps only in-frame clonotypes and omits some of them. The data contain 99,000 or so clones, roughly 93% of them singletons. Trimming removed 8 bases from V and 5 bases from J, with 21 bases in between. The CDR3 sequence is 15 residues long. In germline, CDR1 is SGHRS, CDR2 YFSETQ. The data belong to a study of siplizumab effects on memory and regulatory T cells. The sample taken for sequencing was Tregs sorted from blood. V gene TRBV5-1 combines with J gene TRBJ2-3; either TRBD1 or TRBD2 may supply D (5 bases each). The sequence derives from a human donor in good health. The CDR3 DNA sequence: TGCGCCAGTGCGGACCCCGGGGCCATAAAAGATACGCAGTATTTT. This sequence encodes CASADPGAIKDTQYF.